Sequencing of this T cell receptor (beta chain) was carried out in a study of regulatory T cells in long-lasting Graves disease. Noted time point: newly diagnosed GD, antithyroid drugs for less than 3 months. PBMC-extracted RNA yielded the TCR library. This clonotype was recorded at least ten times. Library construction for TCR beta used iRepertoire HTBI primers and Arm-PCR of CDR3 regions. Each CDR3 protein gets one entry after TCRdb re-called the multiplex PCR reads with MiXCR. The table has more than 300,000 distinct CDR3 sequences, roughly 15% seen once. This sample was also put to use in a study of T cells in Graves' hyperthyroidism and ophthalmopathy. That source adds: Uncontrolled infection, other autoimmune disease, pregnancy or lactation excluded patients. Patients with ophthalmopathy were separated from those with stable hyperthyroidism by a 13 V-J model.

Specimen: peripheral blood mononuclear cells (PBMCs), collected at new diagnosis, from a patient treated with antithyroid drugs. The clonotype originates from a woman aged 18-30 years with Graves disease.

CDR3 nucleotide sequence: TGTGCTAGTGGTTCGAACACAGATACGCAGTATTTT. Protein sequence: CASGSNTDTQYF. The chain joins TRBV12-5 to TRBJ2-3; D gene ambiguous. Trimming shortened V by 4 bases and J by 2 bases, and 4 bases separated the two germline ends. The CDR3 loop spans 12 amino acids. Germline lookup yields CDR1 LGHNT and CDR2 FRNRAP.